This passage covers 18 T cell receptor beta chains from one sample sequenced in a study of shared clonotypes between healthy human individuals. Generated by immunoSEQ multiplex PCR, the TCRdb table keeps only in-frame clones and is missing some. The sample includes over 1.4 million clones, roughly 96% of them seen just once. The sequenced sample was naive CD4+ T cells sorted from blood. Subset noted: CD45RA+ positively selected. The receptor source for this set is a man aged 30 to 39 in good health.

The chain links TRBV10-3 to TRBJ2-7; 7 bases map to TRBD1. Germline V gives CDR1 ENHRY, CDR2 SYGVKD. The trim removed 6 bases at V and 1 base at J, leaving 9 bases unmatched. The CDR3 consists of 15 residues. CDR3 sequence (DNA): TGTGCCATCAGGACTTCCGGGACAGATTCCTACGAGCAGTACTTC. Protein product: CAIRTSGTDSYEQYF.

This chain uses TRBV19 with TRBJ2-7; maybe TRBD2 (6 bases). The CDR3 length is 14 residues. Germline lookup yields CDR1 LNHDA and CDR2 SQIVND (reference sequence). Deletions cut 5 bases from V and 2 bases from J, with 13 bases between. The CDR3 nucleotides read TGTGCCAGTAGTTTTAGCGGACCTCCCTACGAGCAGTACTTC. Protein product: CASSFSGPPYEQYF.

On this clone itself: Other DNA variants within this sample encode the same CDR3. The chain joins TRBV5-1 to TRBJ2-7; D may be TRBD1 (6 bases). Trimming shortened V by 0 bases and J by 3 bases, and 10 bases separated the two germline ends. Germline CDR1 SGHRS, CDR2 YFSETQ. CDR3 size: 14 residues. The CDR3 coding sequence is TGCGCCAGCAGCTTGGCACAGGGTAACTACGAGCAGTACTTC. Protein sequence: CASSLAQGNYEQYF.

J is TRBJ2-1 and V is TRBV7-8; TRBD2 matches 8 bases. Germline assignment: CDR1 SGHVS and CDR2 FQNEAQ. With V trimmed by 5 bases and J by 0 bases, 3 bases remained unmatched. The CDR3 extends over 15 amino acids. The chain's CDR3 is CASSRRGGSYNEQFF. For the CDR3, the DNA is TGTGCCAGCAGCCGCCGGGGGGGCTCCTACAATGAGCAGTTCTTC. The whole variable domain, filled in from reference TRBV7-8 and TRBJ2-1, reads GAGVSQSPRYKVAKRGQDVALRCDPISGHVSLFWYQQALGQGPEFLTYFQNEAQLDKSGLPSDRFFAERPEGSVSTLKIQRTQQEDSAVYLCASSRRGGSYNEQFFGPGTRLTVL.

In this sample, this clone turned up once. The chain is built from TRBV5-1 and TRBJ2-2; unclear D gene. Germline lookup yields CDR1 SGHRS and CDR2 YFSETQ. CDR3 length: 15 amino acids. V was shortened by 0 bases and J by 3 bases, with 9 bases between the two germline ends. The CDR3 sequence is CASSLALADTGELFF. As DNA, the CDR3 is TGCGCCAGCAGCTTGGCTCTGGCAGACACCGGGGAGCTGTTTTTT.

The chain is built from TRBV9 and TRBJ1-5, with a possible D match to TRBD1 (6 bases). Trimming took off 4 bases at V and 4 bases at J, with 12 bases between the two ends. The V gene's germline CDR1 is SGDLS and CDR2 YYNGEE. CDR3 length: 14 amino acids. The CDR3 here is CASSPQGLNQPQHF. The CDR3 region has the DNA TGTGCCAGCAGCCCGCAGGGGCTTAATCAGCCCCAGCATTTT.

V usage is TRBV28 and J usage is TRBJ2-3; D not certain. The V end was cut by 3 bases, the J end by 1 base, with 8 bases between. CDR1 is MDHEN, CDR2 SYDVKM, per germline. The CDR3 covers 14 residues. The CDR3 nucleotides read TGTGCCAGCAGTTTTACAGTCCGCACAGATACGCAGTATTTT. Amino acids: CASSFTVRTDTQYF. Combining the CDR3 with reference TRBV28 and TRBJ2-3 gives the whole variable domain DVKVTQSSRYLVKRTGEKVFLECVQDMDHENMFWYRQDPGLGLRLIYFSYDVKMKEKGDIPEGYSVSREKKERFSLILESASTNQTSMYLCASSFTVRTDTQYFGPGTRLTVL.

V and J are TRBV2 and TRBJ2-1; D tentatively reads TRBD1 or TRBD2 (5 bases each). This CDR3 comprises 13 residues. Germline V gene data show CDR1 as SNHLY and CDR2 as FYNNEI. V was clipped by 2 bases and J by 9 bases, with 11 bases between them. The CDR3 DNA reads TGTGCCAGCAGTGAAAGAACAGGACTTGAGCAGTTCTTC. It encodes CASSERTGLEQFF.

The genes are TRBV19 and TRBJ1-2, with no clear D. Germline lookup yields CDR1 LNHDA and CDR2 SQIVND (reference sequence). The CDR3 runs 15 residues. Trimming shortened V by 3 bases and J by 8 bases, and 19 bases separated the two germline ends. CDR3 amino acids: CASSIVSPTRDGYTF. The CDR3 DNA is TGTGCCAGTAGTATTGTTTCGCCGACTCGAGACGGCTACACCTTC.

CDR3: CASSFGDRVETQYF. CDR3 coding DNA: TGTGCCAGCAGCTTTGGGGACAGGGTGGAGACCCAGTACTTC. The chain carries TRBV7-9 and TRBJ2-5; 9 nucleotides align to TRBD1. The germline CDR1 and CDR2 sequences are SEHNR and FQNEAQ (reference sequence). V lost 3 bases to trimming and J lost 5 bases; unmatched junction nucleotides: 4. The CDR3 contains 14 residues. Full variable domain (remainder filled in from reference TRBV7-9 and TRBJ2-5): DTGVSQNPRHKITKRGQNVTFRCDPISEHNRLYWYRQTLGQGPEFLTYFQNEAQLEKSRLLSDRFSAERPKGSFSTLEIQRTEQGDSAMYLCASSFGDRVETQYFGPGTRLLVL.

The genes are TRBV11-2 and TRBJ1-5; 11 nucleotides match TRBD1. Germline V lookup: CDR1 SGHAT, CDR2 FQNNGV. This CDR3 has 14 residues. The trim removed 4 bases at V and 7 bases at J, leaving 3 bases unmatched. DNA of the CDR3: TGTGCCAGCAGCTCGGGACAGGGGGAACAGCCCCAGCATTTT. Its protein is CASSSGQGEQPQHF.

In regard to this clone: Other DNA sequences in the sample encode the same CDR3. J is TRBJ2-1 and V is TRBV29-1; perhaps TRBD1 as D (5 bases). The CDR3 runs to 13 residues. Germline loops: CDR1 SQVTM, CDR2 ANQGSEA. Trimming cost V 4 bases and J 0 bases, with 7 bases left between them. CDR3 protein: CSVARGSYNEQFF. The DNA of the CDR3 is TGCAGCGTTGCTAGGGGCTCCTACAATGAGCAGTTCTTC.

CDR3 DNA sequence: TGTGCCAGCAGTTCCCTTCTGGAGAGAGAGCAGTACTTC. It codes for CASSSLLEREQYF. The chain is built from TRBV6-5 and TRBJ2-7; no clear D gene. This CDR3 is 13 amino acids long. Germline V gene lookup returns CDR1 MNHEY and CDR2 SVGAGI. Trimming cost V 4 bases and J 7 bases, with 14 bases left between them.

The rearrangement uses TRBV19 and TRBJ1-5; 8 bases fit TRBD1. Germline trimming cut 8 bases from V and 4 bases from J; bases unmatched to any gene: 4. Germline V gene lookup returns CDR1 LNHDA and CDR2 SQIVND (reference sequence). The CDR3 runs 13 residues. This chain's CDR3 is CASGDRSNQPQHF. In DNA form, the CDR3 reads TGTGCCAGTGGGGACAGGTCAAATCAGCCCCAGCATTTT. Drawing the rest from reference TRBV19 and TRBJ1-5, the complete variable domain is DGGITQSPKYLFRKEGQNVTLSCEQNLNHDAMYWYRQDPGQGLRLIYYSQIVNDFQKGDIAEGYSVSREKKESFPLTVTSAQKNPTAFYLCASGDRSNQPQHFGDGTRLSIL.

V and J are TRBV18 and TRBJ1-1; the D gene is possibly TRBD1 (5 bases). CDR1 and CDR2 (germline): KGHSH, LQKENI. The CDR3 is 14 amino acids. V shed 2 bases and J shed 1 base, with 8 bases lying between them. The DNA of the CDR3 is TGTGCCAGCTCACCAAAGACAGCGAACACTGAAGCTTTCTTT. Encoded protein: CASSPKTANTEAFF.

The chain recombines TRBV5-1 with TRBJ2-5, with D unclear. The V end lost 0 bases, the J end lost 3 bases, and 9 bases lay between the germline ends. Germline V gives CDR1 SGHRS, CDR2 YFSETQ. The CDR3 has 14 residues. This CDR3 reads CASSLVRLEETQYF. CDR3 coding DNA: TGCGCCAGCAGCTTGGTGCGCTTAGAAGAGACCCAGTACTTC.

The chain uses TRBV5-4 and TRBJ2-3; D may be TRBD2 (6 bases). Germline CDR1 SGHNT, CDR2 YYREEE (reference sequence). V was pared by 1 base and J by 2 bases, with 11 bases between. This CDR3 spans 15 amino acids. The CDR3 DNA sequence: TGTGCCAGCAGCTTGCTGGGAGGACCCACAGATACGCAGTATTTT. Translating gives CASSLLGGPTDTQYF.

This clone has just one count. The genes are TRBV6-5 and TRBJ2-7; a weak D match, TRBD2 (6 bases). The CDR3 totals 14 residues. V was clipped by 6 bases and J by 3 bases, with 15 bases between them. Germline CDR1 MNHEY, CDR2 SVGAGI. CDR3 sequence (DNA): TGTGCCAGCAGACCGACCGGAGGGCTCTACGAGCAGTACTTC. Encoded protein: CASRPTGGLYEQYF.